The rows below give T cell receptor beta chains drawn from one sample of a study of CD8 T cells in Susac syndrome. TCRdb passed the immunoSEQ multiplex PCR reads through MiXCR, listing each CDR3 protein once. Altogether fewer than 140,000 distinct CDR3 sequences are present, around 94% being singletons, with the ten largest covering about 0.42%. Sequences were obtained from CD8+ T cells from PBMCs. All receptors derive from a human donor with Susac syndrome. Both conserved end residues are part of each CDR3. A D gene is named only where the DNA matches it firmly. Size tells how often a clone was seen (once, few, many) or the class of an expanded clone, and some rows leave it out.

v_gene: TRBV12-3/TRBV12-4
abundance: -
j_gene: TRBJ2-7
d_gene: -
CDR3nt: TGTGCCAGCAGTTTGCCCGACTACGAGCAGTACTTC
CDR3aa: CASSLPDYEQYF

v_gene: TRBV25-1
abundance: few
j_gene: TRBJ2-6
d_gene: -
CDR3nt: TGTGCCAGCTCCCCCGGGGCTGGGGCCAACGTCCTGACTTTC
CDR3aa: CASSPGAGANVLTF

v_gene: TRBV14
abundance: -
j_gene: TRBJ2-1
d_gene: -
CDR3nt: TGTGCCAGCAGCCCACACCTGCACAATGAGCAGTTCTTC
CDR3aa: CASSPHLHNEQFF

v_gene: TRBV20-1
abundance: -
j_gene: TRBJ1-1
d_gene: -
CDR3nt: TGCAGTGCTACAGATCAGACAGGTCCCACTGAAGCTTTCTTT
CDR3aa: CSATDQTGPTEAFF

v_gene: TRBV7-9
abundance: -
j_gene: TRBJ1-2
d_gene: -
CDR3nt: TGTGCCAGCAGCTTTCCGGATTATGGCTACACCTTC
CDR3aa: CASSFPDYGYTF

v_gene: TRBV9
abundance: -
j_gene: TRBJ2-1
d_gene: -
CDR3nt: TGTGCCAGCAGCCGAGGGGGGAGCTCCTACAATGAGCAGTTCTTC
CDR3aa: CASSRGGSSYNEQFF

v_gene: TRBV29-1
abundance: few
j_gene: TRBJ1-2
d_gene: -
CDR3nt: TGCAGCGTTGAAGACAGGGATGGCTACACCTTC
CDR3aa: CSVEDRDGYTF

v_gene: TRBV29-1
abundance: -
j_gene: TRBJ1-1
d_gene: -
CDR3nt: TGCAGCGCCGAAGGGCTAGCTGAAGCTTTCTTT
CDR3aa: CSAEGLAEAFF

v_gene: TRBV6-2/TRBV6-3
abundance: -
j_gene: TRBJ2-7
d_gene: -
CDR3nt: TGTGCCAGCAAGAGGAGCTACGAGCAGTACTTC
CDR3aa: CASKRSYEQYF

v_gene: TRBV5-6
abundance: -
j_gene: TRBJ1-1
d_gene: -
CDR3nt: TGTGCCAGCACCTGGACCCCTCAGGGTAACACTGAAGCTTTCTTT
CDR3aa: CASTWTPQGNTEAFF

v_gene: TRBV15
abundance: -
j_gene: TRBJ2-1
d_gene: -
CDR3nt: TGTGCCACCAGCAGAGACTCCGAGTCCTCCTACAATGAGCAGTTCTTC
CDR3aa: CATSRDSESSYNEQFF

v_gene: TRBV20-1
abundance: -
j_gene: TRBJ2-1
d_gene: TRBD1
CDR3nt: TGCAGTGCTTTGGACAGGGAAAGCAATGAGCAGTTCTTC
CDR3aa: CSALDRESNEQFF

v_gene: TRBV13
abundance: -
j_gene: TRBJ1-2
d_gene: -
CDR3nt: TGTGCCAGCAGCTTAGTCAAGGAGAGGGGCTACACCTTC
CDR3aa: CASSLVKERGYTF

v_gene: TRBV29-1
abundance: -
j_gene: TRBJ1-2
d_gene: TRBD1
CDR3nt: TGCAGCGCCGACAGGGTAGAAGACTATGGCTACACCTTC
CDR3aa: CSADRVEDYGYTF

v_gene: TRBV15
abundance: -
j_gene: TRBJ2-6
d_gene: -
CDR3nt: TGTGCCACCAGCAGAGATGGGGGCTCTGGGGCCAACGTCCTGACTTTC
CDR3aa: CATSRDGGSGANVLTF

v_gene: TRBV5-4
abundance: -
j_gene: TRBJ2-3
d_gene: -
CDR3nt: TGTGCCAGCAGCTTATTTGTCACAGATACGCAGTATTTT
CDR3aa: CASSLFVTDTQYF

v_gene: TRBV15
abundance: -
j_gene: TRBJ2-7
d_gene: TRBD1
CDR3nt: TGTGCCACCAGCGGTCCCGGGACAGGCGACGAGCAGTACTTC
CDR3aa: CATSGPGTGDEQYF

v_gene: TRBV9
abundance: -
j_gene: TRBJ1-4
d_gene: -
CDR3nt: TGTGCCAGCAGCTCCTCCGGAGGGGGAATTAGAGAAAAACTGTTTTTT
CDR3aa: CASSSSGGGIREKLFF

v_gene: TRBV9
abundance: -
j_gene: TRBJ2-5
d_gene: -
CDR3nt: TGTGCCAGCAGCCCGAAGGGGGGGAACCAAGAGACCCAGTACTTC
CDR3aa: CASSPKGGNQETQYF

v_gene: TRBV9
abundance: -
j_gene: TRBJ2-1
d_gene: -
CDR3nt: TGTGCCAGCAGCGTTGCGGGGAGCTACAATGAGCAGTTCTTC
CDR3aa: CASSVAGSYNEQFF

v_gene: TRBV5-6
abundance: -
j_gene: TRBJ2-7
d_gene: TRBD1
CDR3nt: TGTGCCAGCAGGAACCGGGACAGGCCTCCCTACGAGCAGTACTTC
CDR3aa: CASRNRDRPPYEQYF

v_gene: TRBV20-1
abundance: -
j_gene: TRBJ2-7
d_gene: TRBD1
CDR3nt: TGCAGTGCTAGAGAGACAGGGACCTACGAGCAGTACTTC
CDR3aa: CSARETGTYEQYF

v_gene: TRBV9
abundance: -
j_gene: TRBJ2-5
d_gene: -
CDR3nt: TGTGCCAGCAGCGTAGACCAGGGTCCTAACCTGGAGACCCAGTACTTC
CDR3aa: CASSVDQGPNLETQYF

v_gene: TRBV7-6
abundance: -
j_gene: TRBJ1-1
d_gene: TRBD1
CDR3nt: TGTGCCAGCAGCTTGGGGACAGCCGCGCCGAACACTGAAGCTTTCTTT
CDR3aa: CASSLGTAAPNTEAFF

v_gene: TRBV5-1
abundance: -
j_gene: TRBJ2-2
d_gene: -
CDR3nt: TGCGCCAGCAGCTTACAGGGCACCGGGGAGCTGTTTTTT
CDR3aa: CASSLQGTGELFF

v_gene: TRBV29-1
abundance: once
j_gene: TRBJ2-6
d_gene: -
CDR3nt: TGCAGCGTTGAAGAAAGCGGGGCCAACGTCCTGACTTTC
CDR3aa: CSVEESGANVLTF

v_gene: TRBV20-1
abundance: -
j_gene: TRBJ1-1
d_gene: -
CDR3nt: TGCAGTGCTAGGGCGGTGGGGGTAGACACTGAAGCTTTCTTT
CDR3aa: CSARAVGVDTEAFF

v_gene: TRBV5-6
abundance: -
j_gene: TRBJ2-3
d_gene: TRBD2
CDR3nt: TGTGCCAGCAGCCGGGGTGAGGGACTAGCGAACACAGATACGCAGTATTTT
CDR3aa: CASSRGEGLANTDTQYF

v_gene: TRBV3-1
abundance: -
j_gene: TRBJ2-7
d_gene: -
CDR3nt: TGTGCCAGCAGCCAAGAGAAGCAGATCTCCTCCTACGAGCAGTACTTC
CDR3aa: CASSQEKQISSYEQYF

v_gene: TRBV15
abundance: once
j_gene: TRBJ2-2
d_gene: -
CDR3nt: TGTGCCACCAGCAGTTCGTCGATGAACACCGGGGAGCTGTTTTTT
CDR3aa: CATSSSSMNTGELFF

v_gene: TRBV18
abundance: -
j_gene: TRBJ1-2
d_gene: -
CDR3nt: TGTGCCAGCTCACCACCGACCAACTATGGCTACACCTTC
CDR3aa: CASSPPTNYGYTF

v_gene: TRBV19
abundance: -
j_gene: TRBJ2-2
d_gene: -
CDR3nt: TGTGCCAGTAGTATCGGGGTGGGAGACACCGGGGAGCTGTTTTTT
CDR3aa: CASSIGVGDTGELFF

v_gene: TRBV27
abundance: once
j_gene: TRBJ2-2
d_gene: TRBD2
CDR3nt: TGTGCCAGCAGTCCCTCTAGCGGGGTGAACACCGGGGAGCTGTTTTTT
CDR3aa: CASSPSSGVNTGELFF

v_gene: TRBV7-9
abundance: -
j_gene: TRBJ1-1
d_gene: -
CDR3nt: TGTGCCAGCAGCCCGCACGCGGTCGAAGCTTTCTTT
CDR3aa: CASSPHAVEAFF